This T cell receptor (beta chain) was sequenced in a study of monozygotic twins with inflammatory bowel disease. TCRdb processed the 5' RACE reads again and assigns one entry to each CDR3 protein, with no DNA. The sample yields 150,000 to 200,000 distinct CDR3 sequences, of which the top ten take up about 2.7%. No T cells were sorted before total RNA was taken from whole blood. This TCR derives from a human donor with ulcerative colitis or Crohn's disease, or a healthy co-twin of an affected twin (not recorded which). The sample comprised blood.

CDR3 region: CASSPQGDSNQPQQF. The V and J genes are TRBV7-2 and TRBJ1-5; TCRdb indicates TRBD1, and absent DNA this call remains unverified. CDR3 length: 15 amino acids. The V gene's germline CDR1 is SGHTA and CDR2 FQGNSA.